The clone carrying this T cell receptor (beta chain) has just a few counts. Germline values: CDR1 SGHRS, CDR2 YFSETQ. CDR3 length: 17 amino acids. As to time point: after dendritic cell vaccination, including at tumor progression/relapse. None of the glioblastoma patients had an isocitrate dehydrogenase mutation. This specimen belongs to a study of glioma-infiltrating T cells after dendritic cell vaccination. Amplification used 60 V beta primers and 13 J beta primers. The method was immunoSEQ multiplex PCR; TCRdb's version includes in-frame clones alone and lacks a portion of them. The data contain fewer than 95,000 clones, 85% of them singletons.

This TCR was sampled from a human donor with glioblastoma. V gene TRBV5-1 combines with J gene TRBJ2-5; a weak D match, TRBD2 (8 bases). The J call may be mistaken, given a closer DNA end match to TRBJ2-7. The sample was blood, taken after dendritic cell vaccination. DNA for the CDR3: TGCGCCAGCAGCTCACAGCGGGGGACAGTTATGACCTACGAGCAGTACTTC. This encodes CASSSQRGTVMTYEQYF.